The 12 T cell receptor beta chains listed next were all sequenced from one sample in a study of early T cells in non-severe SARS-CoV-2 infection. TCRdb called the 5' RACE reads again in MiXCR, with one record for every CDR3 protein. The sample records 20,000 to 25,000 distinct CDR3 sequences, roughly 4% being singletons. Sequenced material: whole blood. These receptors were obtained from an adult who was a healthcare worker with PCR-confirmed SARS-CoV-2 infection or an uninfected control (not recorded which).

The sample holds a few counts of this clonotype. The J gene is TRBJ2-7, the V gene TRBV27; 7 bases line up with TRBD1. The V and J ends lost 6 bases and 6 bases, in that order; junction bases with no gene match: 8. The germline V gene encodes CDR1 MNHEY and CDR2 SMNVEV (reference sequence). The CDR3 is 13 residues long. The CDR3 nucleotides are TGTGCCAGCAGACCGGGACCAGGGGGCGAGCAGTACTTC. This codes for CASRPGPGGEQYF.

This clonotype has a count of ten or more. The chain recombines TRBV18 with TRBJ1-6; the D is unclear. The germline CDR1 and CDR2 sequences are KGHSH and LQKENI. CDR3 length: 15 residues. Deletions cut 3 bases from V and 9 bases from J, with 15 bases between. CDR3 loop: CASSPSRAPPSPLHF. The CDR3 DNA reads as TGTGCCAGCTCACCGTCAAGGGCCCCCCCTTCACCCCTCCACTTT.

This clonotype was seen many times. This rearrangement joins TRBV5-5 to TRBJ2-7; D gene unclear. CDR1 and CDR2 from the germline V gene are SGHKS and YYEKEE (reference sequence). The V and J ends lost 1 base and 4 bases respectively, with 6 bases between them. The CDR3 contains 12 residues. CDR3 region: CASSLSDYEQYF. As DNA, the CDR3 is TGTGCCAGCAGCTTGTCCGATTACGAGCAGTACTTC.

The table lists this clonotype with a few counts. The CDR3 reads CASSGTPYEQYF. The DNA for the CDR3 is TGTGCCAGCAGTGGGACACCCTACGAGCAGTACTTC. The chain carries TRBV12-3 or TRBV12-4 and TRBJ2-7; tentatively, D is TRBD1 (6 bases). The CDR3 runs to 12 residues. Trimming took off 5 bases at V and 2 bases at J, with 7 bases between the two ends.

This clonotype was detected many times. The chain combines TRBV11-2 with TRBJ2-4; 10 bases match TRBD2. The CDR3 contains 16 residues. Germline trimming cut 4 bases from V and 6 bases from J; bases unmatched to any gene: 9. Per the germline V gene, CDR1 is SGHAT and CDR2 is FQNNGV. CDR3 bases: TGTGCCAGCAGCTGGGAGCGGGGGGGCCGCGGAAACATTCAGTACTTC. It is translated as CASSWERGGRGNIQYF.

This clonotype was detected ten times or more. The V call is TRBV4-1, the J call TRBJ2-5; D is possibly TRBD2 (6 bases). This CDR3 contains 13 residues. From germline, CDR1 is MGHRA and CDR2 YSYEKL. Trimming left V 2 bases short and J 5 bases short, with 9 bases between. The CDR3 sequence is CASSQWRGETQYF. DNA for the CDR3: TGCGCCAGCAGCCAATGGAGGGGCGAGACCCAGTACTTC.

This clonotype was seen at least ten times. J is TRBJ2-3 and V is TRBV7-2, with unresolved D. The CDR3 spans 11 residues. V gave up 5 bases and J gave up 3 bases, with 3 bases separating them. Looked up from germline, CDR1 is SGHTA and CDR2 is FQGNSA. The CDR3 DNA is TGTGCCAGCAGCCGTACAGATACGCAGTATTTT. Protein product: CASSRTDTQYF.

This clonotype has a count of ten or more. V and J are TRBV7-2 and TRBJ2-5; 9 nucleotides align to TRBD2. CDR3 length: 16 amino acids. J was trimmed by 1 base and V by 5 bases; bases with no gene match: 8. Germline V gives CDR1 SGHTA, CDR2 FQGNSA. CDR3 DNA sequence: TGTGCCAGCAGCCTCCAGCCGGGACTAGCCCAAGAGACCCAGTACTTC. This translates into CASSLQPGLAQETQYF.

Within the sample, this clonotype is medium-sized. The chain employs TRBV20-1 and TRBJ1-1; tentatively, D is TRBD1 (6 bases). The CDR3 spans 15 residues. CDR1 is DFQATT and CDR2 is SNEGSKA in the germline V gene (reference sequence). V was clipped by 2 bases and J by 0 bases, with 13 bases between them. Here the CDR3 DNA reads TGCAGTGCTAGAAAACCGGGACAAATGAACACTGAAGCTTTCTTT. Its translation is CSARKPGQMNTEAFF.

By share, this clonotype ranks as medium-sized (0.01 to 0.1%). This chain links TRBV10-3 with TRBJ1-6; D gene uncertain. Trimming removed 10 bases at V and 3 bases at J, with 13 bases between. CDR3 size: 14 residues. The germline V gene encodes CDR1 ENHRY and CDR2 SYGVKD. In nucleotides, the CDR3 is TGTGCCACCGGGCCGGCAGTCTATAATTCACCCCTCCACTTT. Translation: CATGPAVYNSPLHF.

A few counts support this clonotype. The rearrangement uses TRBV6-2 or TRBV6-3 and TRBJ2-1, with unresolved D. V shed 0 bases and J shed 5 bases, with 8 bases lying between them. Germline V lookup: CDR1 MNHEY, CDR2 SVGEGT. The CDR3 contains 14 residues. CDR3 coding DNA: TGTGCCAGCAGTTACTCGTGGTGGGACAATGAGCAGTTCTTC. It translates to CASSYSWWDNEQFF.

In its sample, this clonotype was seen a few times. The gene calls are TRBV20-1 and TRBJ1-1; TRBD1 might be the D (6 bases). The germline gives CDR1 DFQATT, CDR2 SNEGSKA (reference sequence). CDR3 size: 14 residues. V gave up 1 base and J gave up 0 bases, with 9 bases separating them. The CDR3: CSARGGTLNTEAFF. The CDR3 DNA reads TGCAGTGCTAGAGGAGGGACATTGAACACTGAAGCTTTCTTT.